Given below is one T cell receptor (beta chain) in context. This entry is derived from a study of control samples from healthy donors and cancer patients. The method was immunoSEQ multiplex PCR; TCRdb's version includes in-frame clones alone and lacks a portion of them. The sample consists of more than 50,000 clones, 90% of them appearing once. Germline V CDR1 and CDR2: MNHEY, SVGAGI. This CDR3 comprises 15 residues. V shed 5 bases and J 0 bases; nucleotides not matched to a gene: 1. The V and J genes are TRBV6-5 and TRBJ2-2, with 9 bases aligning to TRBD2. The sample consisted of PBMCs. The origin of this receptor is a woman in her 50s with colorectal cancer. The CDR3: CASSPSGANTGELFF. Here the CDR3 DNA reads TGTGCCAGCAGTCCTAGCGGGGCGAACACCGGGGAGCTGTTTTTT.